The rows below give T cell receptor beta chains drawn from one sample of a study of cytotoxic CD8 clonotypes in ibrutinib-treated CLL. Sequenced by immunoSEQ multiplex PCR; TCRdb stores in-frame clones only, minus some. There are approximately 100,000 clones in the sample; almost 80% occur only once, and around 32% lies in the top ten. This material consisted of PBMCs, taken after 12 months of ibrutinib treatment. These receptors all stem from a human donor with chronic lymphocytic leukemia. The CDR3 runs from the conserved cysteine through the conserved F or W. D genes are given only for firm matches. Size tells how often a clone was seen (once, few, many) or the class of an expanded clone, and some rows leave it out.

clone size	V gene	D gene	J gene	CDR3 protein	CDR3 DNA
once	TRBV7-3	TRBD2	TRBJ2-1	CASSLERGAYNEQFF	TGTGCCAGCAGCTTAGAGCGGGGGGCGTACAATGAGCAGTTCTTC
once	TRBV18	NA	TRBJ2-5	CASSPNTGNVGSETQYF	TGTGCCAGCTCACCGAACACAGGGAACGTTGGGTCGGAGACCCAGTACTTC
NA	TRBV5-1	TRBD1	TRBJ1-1	CASSPDRGTEAFF	TGCGCCAGCAGCCCAGACAGGGGCACTGAAGCTTTCTTT
few	TRBV7-8	NA	TRBJ2-1	CASSYYRGLERKGYNEQFF	TGTGCCAGCAGCTATTACAGGGGACTTGAGCGGAAAGGATACAATGAGCAGTTCTTC
NA	TRBV5-4	NA	TRBJ1-4	CASSLYSRTNEKLFF	TGTGCCAGCAGCTTGTATAGCCGAACTAATGAAAAACTGTTTTTT
NA	TRBV7-9	TRBD1	TRBJ2-4	CASGQGNIQYF	TGTGCCAGTGGACAGGGAAACATTCAGTACTTC
few	TRBV5-6	NA	TRBJ2-1	CASSPDRVRAHEQFF	TGTGCCAGCAGCCCCGACCGTGTGCGGGCACATGAGCAGTTCTTC
NA	TRBV5-1	NA	TRBJ2-5	CASASGGKIVEETQYF	TGCGCCAGCGCGTCGGGGGGCAAGATTGTGGAAGAGACCCAGTACTTC
once	TRBV7-3	NA	TRBJ2-6	CASSQDSSGANVLTF	TGTGCCAGCAGCCAGGACAGTTCTGGGGCCAACGTCCTGACTTTC
NA	TRBV7-6	NA	TRBJ2-7	CASSPEDVTYEQYF	TGTGCCAGCAGCCCCGAGGACGTAACCTACGAGCAGTACTTC
NA	TRBV7-2	TRBD1	TRBJ1-2	CASSWWTGPNTF	TGTGCCAGCAGCTGGTGGACAGGGCCAAACACCTTC
NA	TRBV20-1	TRBD2	TRBJ2-5	CSGSGGRPQYF	TGCAGTGGGAGCGGGGGCCGACCCCAGTACTTC
NA	TRBV2	NA	TRBJ2-7	CASSARAAGEQYF	TGTGCCAGCAGTGCAAGGGCAGCGGGTGAGCAGTACTTC
NA	TRBV2	NA	TRBJ1-5	CASYFDAGYQPQHF	TGTGCCAGTTATTTCGATGCAGGGTATCAGCCCCAGCATTTT
NA	TRBV6-6	TRBD1	TRBJ2-7	CASSPQTGVLSF	TGTGCCAGCAGTCCACAGACAGGGGTTCTCTCCTTC
many	TRBV7-9	NA	TRBJ1-4	CASSLNEKLFF	TGTGCCAGCAGCCTTAATGAAAAACTGTTTTTT
NA	TRBV10-3	NA	TRBJ2-6	CAISDSSGANVLTF	TGTGCCATCAGTGACTCCTCTGGGGCCAACGTCCTGACTTTC
once	TRBV4-2	NA	TRBJ2-5	CASSRAGARMETQYF	TGTGCCAGCAGCCGCGCCGGTGCTAGGATGGAGACCCAGTACTTC
NA	TRBV4-1	NA	TRBJ2-6	CASSQSRKFRFDIGANVLTF	TGCGCCAGCAGCCAGTCCCGTAAGTTCCGGTTTGATATTGGGGCCAACGTCCTGACTTTC
NA	TRBV11-2	NA	TRBJ2-7	CASSLAGMANEQYF	TGTGCCAGCAGTTTAGCCGGGATGGCCAACGAGCAGTACTTC
NA	TRBV19	NA	TRBJ1-2	CASSMGTLRAYTF	TGTGCCAGTAGTATGGGGACTTTGCGGGCCTACACCTTC
NA	TRBV25-1	NA	TRBJ2-5	CASSELRPPGTQYF	TGTGCCAGCAGTGAATTGAGGCCACCGGGGACCCAGTACTTC
NA	TRBV29-1	NA	TRBJ2-6	CSVPALAFSGANVLTF	TGCAGCGTCCCCGCCCTAGCGTTCTCTGGGGCCAACGTCCTGACTTTC
NA	TRBV4-1	TRBD2	TRBJ2-7	CASSQGDYYSYEQYF	TGCGCCAGCAGCCAAGGGGACTACTACTCCTACGAGCAGTACTTC
NA	TRBV4-1	NA	TRBJ1-2	CASSQDDSLAGYTF	TGCGCCAGCAGCCAAGATGACTCCCTGGCTGGCTACACCTTC
NA	TRBV7-8	TRBD1	TRBJ1-1	CASSLRDRGTEAFF	TGTGCCAGCAGCTTAAGGGACAGGGGGACTGAAGCTTTCTTT
NA	TRBV29-1	TRBD1	TRBJ1-2	CSVGDRGSNYGYTF	TGCAGCGTTGGGGACAGAGGCTCTAACTATGGCTACACCTTC
NA	TRBV19	TRBD1	TRBJ1-5	CASSRAPGGGNQPQHF	TGTGCCAGTAGCCGAGCCCCAGGGGGAGGCAATCAGCCCCAGCATTTT
NA	TRBV6-1	NA	TRBJ1-4	CASRPQQPLQEKLFF	TGTGCCAGCAGACCTCAACAACCCCTTCAGGAAAAACTGTTTTTT
NA	TRBV7-9	NA	TRBJ2-7	CASSLSGGAGRNEQYF	TGTGCCAGCAGCTTAAGTGGAGGGGCTGGTCGGAACGAGCAGTACTTC
few	TRBV7-2	NA	TRBJ2-6	CASSSFGSGANVLTF	TGTGCCAGCAGCTCCTTCGGCTCTGGGGCCAACGTCCTGACTTTC
NA	TRBV7-2	TRBD2	TRBJ2-5	CASSSPRGGARWETQYF	TGTGCCAGCAGCTCTCCTCGCGGGGGGGCTCGGTGGGAGACCCAGTACTTC
NA	TRBV4-1	NA	TRBJ2-7	CASSQATGPASIYEQYF	TGCGCCAGCAGCCAAGCCACAGGACCGGCCTCTATCTACGAGCAGTACTTC
NA	TRBV19	NA	TRBJ1-3	CASSSVGNTIYF	TGTGCCAGTAGTAGCGTTGGAAACACCATATATTTT
NA	TRBV18	TRBD1	TRBJ1-4	CASSRAGTGDEKLFF	TGTGCCAGCTCCCGAGCCGGGACAGGGGATGAAAAACTGTTTTTT
NA	TRBV7-8	NA	TRBJ1-5	CASTTGYQPQHF	TGTGCCAGCACCACCGGCTATCAGCCCCAGCATTTT
NA	TRBV7-9	NA	TRBJ2-5	CASSLYDRQETQYF	TGTGCCAGCAGCCTTTACGACAGACAAGAGACCCAGTACTTC
NA	TRBV6-5	NA	TRBJ1-1	CASSYAGHAEAFF	TGTGCCAGCAGTTACGCGGGGCACGCTGAAGCTTTCTTT
NA	TRBV10-1	NA	TRBJ1-3	CASSEFRAPEEHGTIYF	TGCGCCAGCAGTGAGTTTAGAGCCCCCGAGGAGCATGGCACCATATATTTT
NA	TRBV28	TRBD1	TRBJ1-1	CASSSRTGVEAFF	TGTGCCAGCAGTTCCCGGACAGGGGTAGAAGCTTTCTTT
NA	TRBV28	TRBD1	TRBJ1-4	CASRPPGQGVKLFF	TGTGCCAGCAGACCTCCGGGACAGGGGGTAAAACTGTTTTTT
NA	TRBV9	NA	TRBJ1-1	CASSGTGRTNTEAFF	TGTGCCAGCAGCGGAACAGGGCGGACGAACACTGAAGCTTTCTTT
NA	TRBV18	TRBD1	TRBJ1-2	CASSQVTGETIGYTF	TGTGCCAGCTCACAGGTAACAGGGGAAACCATCGGCTACACCTTC
NA	TRBV4-3	NA	TRBJ2-7	CASSQGWGYEQYF	TGCGCCAGCAGCCAAGGGTGGGGCTACGAGCAGTACTTC
NA	TRBV21-1	NA	TRBJ1-3	CARPRAGPCGNTIYF	TGTGCCCGACCTCGGGCAGGGCCCTGTGGAAACACCATATATTTT
NA	TRBV5-1	TRBD2	TRBJ2-1	CASSFAAGGHDYNEQFF	TGCGCCAGCAGCTTTGCGGCGGGGGGGCACGACTACAATGAGCAGTTCTTC
NA	TRBV4-2	NA	TRBJ2-5	CASSQDGVGVETQYF	TGTGCCAGCAGCCAAGATGGGGTAGGGGTGGAGACCCAGTACTTC
NA	TRBV7-2	NA	TRBJ2-7	CASRPEGGKQYF	TGTGCCAGCAGACCCGAGGGGGGTAAGCAGTACTTC
NA	TRBV27	TRBD1	TRBJ1-2	CASRPGQLPYGYTF	TGTGCCAGCAGACCGGGACAGCTCCCCTATGGCTACACCTTC
once	TRBV5-6	NA	TRBJ1-2	CASSPGERGYTF	TGTGCCAGCAGCCCAGGGGAGCGGGGCTACACCTTC
NA	TRBV7-8	NA	TRBJ1-1	CASSLVSQGGTEAFF	TGTGCCAGCAGCTTAGTCTCACAGGGAGGGACTGAAGCTTTCTTT
NA	TRBV7-2	NA	TRBJ2-3	CASSLEPRITDTQYF	TGTGCCAGCAGCTTAGAACCGCGGATCACAGATACGCAGTATTTT
NA	TRBV7-8	TRBD1	TRBJ1-5	CASSHRGTQPQHF	TGTGCCAGCAGCCACAGGGGGACTCAGCCCCAGCATTTT
NA	TRBV30	NA	TRBJ2-5	CAWSAVGTVRVTQYF	TGTGCCTGGAGTGCCGTGGGAACAGTAAGGGTGACCCAGTACTTC
NA	TRBV11-3	NA	TRBJ2-7	CASSLNREYEQYF	TGTGCCAGCAGCTTGAACAGGGAGTACGAGCAGTACTTC
NA	TRBV19	NA	TRBJ1-5	CASHETGYNQPQHF	TGTGCCAGCCACGAGACAGGTTACAATCAGCCCCAGCATTTT
NA	TRBV7-2	TRBD2	TRBJ2-2	CASSLNAGVSTGELFF	TGTGCCAGCAGCTTAAACGCGGGGGTGAGCACCGGGGAGCTGTTTTTT
NA	TRBV5-3	NA	TRBJ2-1	CARSLVGLQGDYVGEQFF	TGTGCCAGAAGCTTGGTGGGTTTACAGGGAGATTATGTGGGTGAGCAGTTCTTC
NA	TRBV30	NA	TRBJ1-5	CAWRGDSLGQPQHF	TGTGCCTGGAGGGGAGACTCACTTGGTCAGCCCCAGCATTTT